This T cell receptor beta chain stems from a study of blood T cell repertoires in COVID-19. About the study: T cells, B-cell-depleted T cells, or PBMCs supplied cDNA or gDNA.

Clones were read by immunoSEQ multiplex PCR, and TCRdb kept only the in-frame ones, dropping some. The table records about 99,000 clones, roughly 90% of them present only once. The CDR3 has 14 residues. Germline V gene data show CDR1 as ENHRY and CDR2 as SYGVKD. V trimming: 10 bases; J trimming: 2 bases; junction bases outside the gene matches: 9. The clonotype originates from a woman older than 75 in a cohort sampled during active COVID-19. The sequenced material came from peripheral blood. The V call is TRBV10-3, the J call TRBJ2-3; 7 bases are shared with TRBD2. CDR3 DNA: TGTGCCAAGTCGGCTAGCGGATACACAGATACGCAGTATTTT. Its protein is CAKSASGYTDTQYF.